This T cell receptor (beta chain) was retrieved from a study of OX40 agonist ivuxolimab in advanced cancers. Turning to the study itself: Given to patients was ivuxolimab, an agonistic anti-OX40 (CD134) antibody. Partial responses, seen in three patients, involved one hepatocellular carcinoma and two cutaneous melanomas. Therapy given before enrollment (anti-PD-1, anti-PD-L1 or anti-CTLA-4) was allowed, and 35% to 45% had some.

V lost 2 bases and J 2 bases, leaving 14 bases between the germline ends. The CDR3 is 16 amino acids. Germline V gene data show CDR1 as SGHKS and CDR2 as YYEKEE (reference sequence). Broader study findings: Clonal expansion in partial responders at 0.1-3.0 mg/kg ranked among the lowest.

To note about this clone: No antigen is known for it.

Using immunoSEQ multiplex PCR, the repertoire was profiled, and TCRdb retains in-frame clones only, with some absent. Of 73,000 or so clones in the sample, almost 90% were seen once. The chain combines TRBV5-5 with TRBJ1-3; no reliable D call. The source of this sequence is an adult with an advanced solid tumor such as melanoma, head and neck, liver or kidney cancer. The sequenced sample was CD4+ or CD8+ T cells sorted from blood, obtained in a trial of the OX40 agonist ivuxolimab. DNA of the CDR3: TGTGCCAGCAGCTTAAGACGGATCGAGGCTGGAAACACCATATATTTT. It codes for CASSLRRIEAGNTIYF.